The 22 T cell receptor beta chains in this list originate from one sample, sequenced in a study of T cell changes during pregnancy in multiple sclerosis. Sequenced by immunoSEQ multiplex PCR; TCRdb stores in-frame clones only, minus some. The sample has over 30,000 clones, 88% seen once. Sequences were derived from CD4+ T cells from peripheral blood mononuclear cells, sampled before pregnancy. The origin of the receptors is a female donor with multiple sclerosis, enrolled in a pregnancy study.

The count of this clone is one. The rearrangement links TRBV5-1 to TRBJ2-1; 8 bases align to TRBD2. The CDR3 extends over 14 amino acids. Trimming removed 6 bases from V and 4 bases from J; junction bases left unmatched: 6. Germline CDR1 is SGHRS and CDR2 is YFSETQ. The CDR3 is CASNDGREYNEQFF. As DNA, the CDR3 is TGCGCCAGCAACGACGGGAGGGAATACAATGAGCAGTTCTTC.

Notes on this clone: Other DNA sequences in the same sample also yield this CDR3. V is TRBV5-1 and J is TRBJ1-1; D gene unclear. Trimming stripped 0 bases from V and 1 base from J, with 4 bases between. Germline V gives CDR1 SGHRS, CDR2 YFSETQ. The CDR3 loop spans 13 amino acids. CDR3 DNA sequence: TGCGCCAGCAGCTTGGCGGGGAACACTGAAGCTTTCTTT. Translation: CASSLAGNTEAFF.

In this sample, this clone turned up once. The rearrangement links TRBV19 to TRBJ1-1; D uncertain. The CDR3 has 13 amino acids. Per germline, CDR1 LNHDA and CDR2 SQIVND (reference sequence). V was shortened by 2 bases and J by 0 bases, with 4 bases between the two germline ends. In nucleotides, the CDR3 is TGTGCCAGTAGTATAAGCCTGAACACTGAAGCTTTCTTT. Amino acid sequence: CASSISLNTEAFF.

The J gene is TRBJ1-2, the V gene TRBV19; TRBD1 matches at 7 bases. V gave up 6 bases and J gave up 7 bases; unmatched junction bases: 14. The V gene's germline CDR1 is LNHDA and CDR2 SQIVND (reference sequence). The CDR3 runs to 15 residues. The DNA for the CDR3 is TGTGCCAGTAGAGCGGTGGAGGGGGCTGTAAGTGGCTACACCTTC. Amino acids: CASRAVEGAVSGYTF.

Only a few counts were recorded for this clone. The chain couples TRBV19 to TRBJ1-1; D gene uncertain. Germline loops: CDR1 LNHDA, CDR2 SQIVND (reference sequence). The CDR3 covers 13 residues. V was shortened by 6 bases and J by 1 base, with 9 bases between the two germline ends. In nucleotides, the CDR3 is TGTGCCAGTAGGACGCGGGAGAACACTGAAGCTTTCTTT. This encodes CASRTRENTEAFF.

The chain employs TRBV30 and TRBJ2-7; no definite D call. Trimming stripped 0 bases from V and 4 bases from J, with 7 bases between. This CDR3 is built from 12 residues. Germline-derived CDR1 and CDR2 are GTSNPN and SVGIG (reference sequence). CDR3 region: CAWSVPSYEQYF. In nucleotides, the CDR3 is TGTGCCTGGAGTGTACCCAGTTACGAGCAGTACTTC.

This clone turned up a few times. The V gene is TRBV4-1, the J gene TRBJ2-7; D is ambiguous. V was clipped by 4 bases and J by 1 base, with 20 bases between them. The V gene's germline CDR1 is MGHRA and CDR2 YSYEKL. CDR3 length equals 17 residues. The CDR3 here is CASSLLPELDFSYEQYF. The CDR3 DNA reads as TGCGCCAGCAGCCTTCTGCCGGAGCTAGATTTTTCCTACGAGCAGTACTTC.

V gene TRBV28 combines with J gene TRBJ1-5; 7 bases match TRBD1. The CDR3 has 16 residues. Trimming cost V 6 bases and J 2 bases; bases outside gene matches: 10. Germline CDR1 MDHEN, CDR2 SYDVKM. The CDR3: CASSHITGEGNQPQHF. The CDR3 DNA reads TGTGCCAGCAGCCATATTACAGGGGAAGGCAATCAGCCCCAGCATTTT. The full variable domain, rest sourced from reference TRBV28 and TRBJ1-5, is DVKVTQSSRYLVKRTGEKVFLECVQDMDHENMFWYRQDPGLGLRLIYFSYDVKMKEKGDIPEGYSVSREKKERFSLILESASTNQTSMYLCASSHITGEGNQPQHFGDGTRLSIL.

The chain joins TRBV9 to TRBJ2-3, with 9 bases fitting TRBD2. Germline trimming cut 3 bases from V and 4 bases from J; bases unmatched to any gene: 6. Germline loops: CDR1 SGDLS, CDR2 YYNGEE. This CDR3 is built from 15 residues. In DNA, the CDR3 is TGTGCCAGCAGCGCTAGCGGGATCCGGTCAGATACGCAGTATTTT. Amino acid sequence: CASSASGIRSDTQYF.

CDR3 DNA sequence: TGTGCCAGCAGCTTCTCTTCTACCTCTGGAAACACCATATATTTT. As protein: CASSFSSTSGNTIYF. The chain has TRBV7-2 and TRBJ1-3; D gene ambiguous. This CDR3 is built from 15 residues. Looked up from germline, CDR1 is SGHTA and CDR2 is FQGNSA. Trimming left V 3 bases short and J 0 bases short, with 9 bases between.

The CDR3 loop is CASTRTSTAGELFF. The CDR3 region has the DNA TGTGCCAGCACGCGGACTAGTACGGCCGGGGAGCTGTTTTTT. The genes are TRBV6-5 and TRBJ2-2; 7 positions agree with TRBD2. The ends lost 7 bases at V and 6 bases at J; junction bases unmatched: 8. The germline CDR1 and CDR2 sequences are MNHEY and SVGAGI. This CDR3 has 14 residues.

This chain uses TRBV30 with TRBJ1-3; the D is unclear. Germline CDR1 is GTSNPN and CDR2 is SVGIG (reference sequence). CDR3 length equals 13 residues. Trimming removed 1 base from V and 1 base from J, with 5 bases in between. CDR3 coding DNA: TGTGCCTGGAGTGCGGGGTCTGGAAACACCATATATTTT. It yields the protein CAWSAGSGNTIYF.

About this clone: Other DNA sequences from this sample encode an identical CDR3 as well. This chain connects TRBV28 to TRBJ2-7, with D perhaps TRBD2 (6 bases). The V gene lost 2 bases and the J gene lost 0 bases, with 8 bases spanning the gap. The CDR3 has 14 amino acids. Per germline, CDR1 MDHEN and CDR2 SYDVKM. The CDR3 loop reads CASSLPGGSYEQYF. CDR3 DNA sequence: TGTGCCAGCAGTTTACCCGGGGGCTCCTACGAGCAGTACTTC.

The chain carries TRBV9 and TRBJ2-7; 9 nucleotides agree with TRBD2. Germline V gene sequence: CDR1 SGDLS, CDR2 YYNGEE. The J segment lost 3 bases and the V segment lost 3 bases, leaving 7 bases of the junction unmatched. This CDR3 has 15 residues. CDR3 in DNA: TGTGCCAGCAGCGGGCGGGAGGGCAGACTCTACGAGCAGTACTTC. It codes for CASSGREGRLYEQYF.

The CDR3 here is CASSWGGVGEQYF. DNA for the CDR3: TGTGCCAGCAGCTGGGGCGGGGTTGGCGAGCAGTACTTC. The chain couples TRBV5-6 to TRBJ2-7; the D gene is possibly TRBD2 (6 bases). The V end lost 3 bases, the J end lost 6 bases, and 13 bases lay between the germline ends. From germline, CDR1 is SGHDT and CDR2 YYEEEE. The CDR3 is made up of 13 amino acids.

The J gene is TRBJ1-3, the V gene TRBV4-2; TRBD1 matches 7 bases. The CDR3 runs 16 residues. Per the germline V gene, CDR1 is LGHNA and CDR2 is YNFKEQ. The V and J ends lost 5 bases and 4 bases, in that order; junction bases with no gene match: 11. The DNA of the CDR3 is TGTGCCAGCAGCTATCGAATGGACAGGCTAGGAAACACCATATATTTT. Its protein product is CASSYRMDRLGNTIYF.

The J gene is TRBJ1-2, the V gene TRBV19, with a tentative D call TRBD1 (5 bases). The CDR3 length is 17 residues. The germline V gene has CDR1 LNHDA and CDR2 SQIVND (reference sequence). Trimming took 1 base from V and 0 from J, leaving 15 bases between them. CDR3 sequence reads: CASSIAGAALSNYGYTF. The CDR3 DNA is TGTGCCAGTAGTATAGCTGGGGCAGCACTCTCTAACTATGGCTACACCTTC.

The chain uses TRBV11-3 and TRBJ2-7; TRBD2 matches 8 bases. J gave up 2 bases and V 5 bases, and 14 bases lay outside the gene matches. The V gene's germline CDR1 is SGHNT and CDR2 YENEEA. CDR3 length: 17 amino acids. The CDR3 nucleotides are TGTGCCAGCAGCGACGGCCCGGGAGGGCCTATCACCTACGAGCAGTACTTC. Amino acid sequence: CASSDGPGGPITYEQYF.

The chain links TRBV27 to TRBJ2-1, with TRBD2 as a possible D gene (6 bases). Trimming left V 3 bases short and J 1 base short, with 13 bases between. Germline V gives CDR1 MNHEY, CDR2 SMNVEV (reference sequence). CDR3 length: 16 amino acids. The CDR3 DNA is TGTGCCAGCAGTTTTCTCGGGGGTGGGTCCTACAATGAGCAGTTCTTC. It encodes CASSFLGGGSYNEQFF.

This clone counts as medium-sized. V usage is TRBV19 and J usage is TRBJ1-1; D is ambiguous. The V end lost 3 bases, the J end lost 5 bases, and 10 bases lay between the germline ends. CDR1 is LNHDA, CDR2 SQIVND, per germline (reference sequence). This CDR3 has 13 residues. As DNA, the CDR3 is TGTGCCAGTAGTATGAGTAAAAAGACTGAAGCTTTCTTT. It encodes CASSMSKKTEAFF. Combining the CDR3 with reference TRBV19 and TRBJ1-1 gives the whole variable domain DGGITQSPKYLFRKEGQNVTLSCEQNLNHDAMYWYRQDPGQGLRLIYYSQIVNDFQKGDIAEGYSVSREKKESFPLTVTSAQKNPTAFYLCASSMSKKTEAFFGQGTRLTVV.

The V gene is TRBV5-8, the J gene TRBJ2-7; 7 nucleotides match TRBD1. The CDR3 loop spans 12 amino acids. The V and J ends lost 0 bases and 11 bases, in that order; junction bases with no gene match: 5. Germline V gene lookup returns CDR1 SGHTS and CDR2 YDEGEE. The CDR3 bases are TGTGCCAGCAGCTTGGTCCAGGGGGTAAAGTACTTC. Amino acids: CASSLVQGVKYF.

V is TRBV4-1 and J is TRBJ1-2; possibly TRBD1 for D (5 bases). Trimming left V 0 bases short and J 7 bases short, with 12 bases between. Germline V CDR1 and CDR2: MGHRA, YSYEKL. CDR3 size: 14 residues. The CDR3: CASSQDSTGVGYTF. The DNA of the CDR3 is TGCGCCAGCAGCCAAGATTCGACGGGGGTTGGCTACACCTTC.